Below are 28 T cell receptor beta chains sequenced from a single sample in a study of Graves' ophthalmopathy and Graves' hyperthyroidism. TCR beta CDR3 regions were amplified from RNA transcripts. In the first round, RT-PCR was carried out with HTBI primers, and a multiplex PCR formed the second round. TCRdb re-called the multiplex PCR reads through MiXCR, storing one row per CDR3 protein. The table has about 220,000 distinct CDR3 sequences, roughly a fifth seen once. Sequenced material: peripheral blood. All receptors derive from a woman between 45 and 60 years old with Graves' ophthalmopathy.

This clonotype occurred many times. This chain connects TRBV12-3 or TRBV12-4 to TRBJ2-5, with a possible D match to TRBD2 (6 bases). This CDR3 comprises 15 residues. The V end lost 5 bases, the J end lost 4 bases, and 17 bases lay between the germline ends. CDR3 nucleotides: TGTGCCAGCAGTCCCTCGACTAGTTTGGCAGAGACCCAGTACTTC. It codes for CASSPSTSLAETQYF.

The chain combines TRBV19 with TRBJ2-5, with D perhaps TRBD1 or TRBD2 (5 bases each). This CDR3 spans 13 amino acids. Germline assignment: CDR1 LNHDA and CDR2 SQIVND (reference sequence). Trimming cost V 9 bases and J 3 bases, with 14 bases left between them. This CDR3 reads CASSGPAEETQYF. The CDR3 DNA sequence: TGTGCCAGCTCGGGACCAGCGGAAGAGACCCAGTACTTC.

At least ten counts were recorded for this clonotype. CDR3 coding DNA: TGTGCCAGCAGCTACCGAGTACAGGGGGGGTGGGAGACCCAGTACTTC. Protein product: CASSYRVQGGWETQYF. The J gene is TRBJ2-5, the V gene TRBV7-8; a possible D gene is TRBD1 (8 bases). Trimming pared 4 bases from V and 5 bases from J, leaving 20 bases between. CDR1 is SGHVS, CDR2 FQNEAQ, per germline. The CDR3 totals 16 residues.

The sample holds many counts of this clonotype. V and J are TRBV7-9 and TRBJ1-2, with a tentative D call TRBD1 (5 bases). Germline V gene lookup returns CDR1 SEHNR and CDR2 FQNEAQ (reference sequence). V was trimmed by 0 bases and J by 8 bases, leaving 13 bases between them. CDR3 length: 14 amino acids. CDR3 bases: TGTGCCAGCAGCTTAGCCGGAAGGGGCCTGGGCTACACCTTC. This encodes CASSLAGRGLGYTF.

The sample holds many counts of this clonotype. This chain connects TRBV28 to TRBJ2-5, with TRBD1 matching over 9 bases. Germline CDR1 MDHEN, CDR2 SYDVKM. The ends lost 5 bases at V and 4 bases at J; junction bases unmatched: 11. This CDR3 contains 16 residues. The CDR3 here is CASSTKTGGGGETQYF. DNA for the CDR3: TGTGCCAGCAGTACAAAGACAGGGGGTGGTGGAGAGACCCAGTACTTC.

This clonotype has ten or more counts. The genes are TRBV19 and TRBJ2-7, with 9 bases lining up with TRBD1. V shed 5 bases, J shed 4 bases, and the junction held 6 bases outside the gene matches. Per germline, CDR1 LNHDA and CDR2 SQIVND (reference sequence). This CDR3 has 14 amino acids. CDR3 loop: CASSPGTGFYEQYF. As DNA, the CDR3 is TGTGCCAGTAGTCCCGGGACAGGGTTTTACGAGCAGTACTTC.

This clonotype came up many times. V gene TRBV24-1 combines with J gene TRBJ1-2, with 9 bases lining up with TRBD1. From germline, CDR1 is KGHDR and CDR2 SFDVKD. Trimming cost V 6 bases and J 6 bases; bases outside gene matches: 7. CDR3 length equals 14 residues. CDR3 DNA: TGTGCCACCAGTCAAGGACAGGGGCGTCATGGCTACACCTTC. Its protein is CATSQGQGRHGYTF.

This clonotype was seen only a few times. The chain employs TRBV10-3 and TRBJ2-7; possible D gene TRBD2, 6 bases. V was trimmed by 10 bases and J by 7 bases, leaving 20 bases between them. Germline assignment: CDR1 ENHRY and CDR2 SYGVKD. The CDR3 contains 13 residues. CDR3 bases: TGTGCCACCCAGGGATGGGAGGCGGGGGAGCAGTACTTC. Its translation: CATQGWEAGEQYF.

In regard to this clonotype: This clone may be a read error of a much larger clone one base away. The chain combines TRBV2 with TRBJ2-5; a weak D match, TRBD2 (6 bases). CDR1 is SNHLY, CDR2 FYNNEI, per germline. This CDR3 has 15 residues. Trimming stripped 6 bases from V and 0 bases from J, with 14 bases between. The CDR3 protein is CASREGLGYQETQYF. The CDR3 DNA sequence: TGTGCCAGCAGGGAGGGACTGGGCTACCAAGAGACCCAGTACTTC.

This clonotype came up a few times. The CDR3 DNA follows: TGTGCCAGCAGTGCGGGACAGGGGCACGAGACCCAGTACTTC. Protein: CASSAGQGHETQYF. The chain combines TRBV6-1 with TRBJ2-5; 10 bases line up with TRBD1. Per germline, CDR1 MNHNS and CDR2 SASEGT. Unmatched junction bases numbered 4, after V lost 4 bases and J lost 5 bases. The CDR3 is 14 amino acids.

There are many counts of this clonotype. The chain carries TRBV2 and TRBJ1-6; 8 bases align to TRBD1. CDR1 and CDR2 (germline): SNHLY, FYNNEI. This CDR3 spans 15 amino acids. The V segment lost 6 bases and the J segment 8 bases; nucleotides outside the gene matches: 9. CDR3 nucleotides: TGTGCCAGCAGCTTTCGACAGGGGTCAGATTCACCCCTCCACTTT. Translating it yields CASSFRQGSDSPLHF.

In its sample, this clonotype was seen a few times. This sequence joins TRBV6-1 and TRBJ2-4, with D possibly TRBD2 on 5 matching bases. Trimming shortened V by 6 bases and J by 8 bases, and 14 bases separated the two germline ends. The length of the CDR3 is 13 residues. Germline CDR1 and CDR2: MNHNS and SASEGT. In nucleotides, the CDR3 is TGTGCCAGCAGATCAGGAGGTTTGCACATTCAGTACTTC. Translation gives CASRSGGLHIQYF.

This clonotype showed up many times. Just one base apart from a much larger clone, this may be a read error. The chain recombines TRBV6-1 with TRBJ2-5, with 7 bases fitting TRBD1. CDR3 length: 14 residues. The junction had 11 bases not matched to a gene; V was cut back by 8 bases and J by 5 bases. Per the germline V gene, CDR1 is MNHNS and CDR2 is SASEGT. CDR3 DNA: TGTGCCAGCGGGTCGACAGGGCGAGGGGAGACCCAGTACTTC. Translated, it gives CASGSTGRGETQYF.

This clonotype was counted many times. The chain recombines TRBV12-3 or TRBV12-4 with TRBJ1-2; D gene unclear. The CDR3 spans 11 residues. Trimming took off 7 bases at V and 3 bases at J, with 6 bases between the two ends. The CDR3 DNA follows: TGTGCCAGCACCTCCGACTATGGCTACACCTTC. Translated: CASTSDYGYTF.

This clonotype has a count of ten or more. The chain combines TRBV12-3 or TRBV12-4 with TRBJ2-7; 12 bases are shared with TRBD1. V lost 3 bases to trimming and J lost 4 bases; unmatched junction nucleotides: 7. CDR3 length equals 16 residues. In nucleotides, the CDR3 is TGTGCCAGCAGTTTCGGGACAGGGGGCTTTGGTTACGAGCAGTACTTC. Translating it yields CASSFGTGGFGYEQYF.

The J gene is TRBJ1-5, the V gene TRBV7-6; D is unclear. Germline loops: CDR1 SGHVS, CDR2 FNYEAQ. V was shortened by 1 base and J by 5 bases, with 6 bases between the two germline ends. CDR3 length: 13 residues. CDR3 residues: CASSLGTHQPQHF. In DNA form, the CDR3 reads TGTGCCAGCAGCTTAGGAACCCATCAGCCCCAGCATTTT.

The chain is built from TRBV28 and TRBJ1-6, with D uncertain. Germline V gene lookup returns CDR1 MDHEN and CDR2 SYDVKM. The germline V and J ends were trimmed by 10 bases and 5 bases, with 9 bases remaining between them. The CDR3 runs to 12 residues. The CDR3 nucleotides are TGTGCCATCGAGACGAATAATTCACCCCTCCACTTT. Amino acid sequence: CAIETNNSPLHF.

This clonotype was found many times. The chain employs TRBV12-3 or TRBV12-4 and TRBJ2-7; 8 bases agree with TRBD2. J gave up 6 bases and V 1 base, and 2 bases lay outside the gene matches. The CDR3 has 13 amino acids. The CDR3 loop is CASSLGGRIEQYF. CDR3 DNA: TGTGCCAGCAGTTTAGGCGGGAGGATCGAGCAGTACTTC.

This clonotype was recorded many times. J is TRBJ1-6 and V is TRBV20-1; 8 bases agree with TRBD1. The germline CDR1 and CDR2 sequences are DFQATT and SNEGSKA (reference sequence). With 4 bases clipped from V and 7 bases from J, the junction kept 6 bases outside the gene matches. CDR3 size: 14 residues. The CDR3 is CSATGDRKNSPLHF. In DNA, the CDR3 is TGCAGTGCTACCGGGGACAGGAAGAATTCACCCCTCCACTTT.

The chain uses TRBV27 and TRBJ2-7; weak D call: TRBD1 (5 bases). CDR1 is MNHEY, CDR2 SMNVEV, per germline (reference sequence). CDR3 size: 12 residues. The V gene lost 8 bases and the J gene lost 6 bases, with 14 bases spanning the gap. CDR3 loop: CASGWQGREQYF. The CDR3, as DNA: TGTGCCAGCGGATGGCAGGGCCGCGAGCAGTACTTC.

This clonotype has only one observation. This rearrangement joins TRBV11-1 to TRBJ1-2, with 7 bases lining up with TRBD1. V gave up 4 bases and J gave up 3 bases; unmatched junction bases: 14. Germline CDR1 is SGHAT and CDR2 is FQDESV (reference sequence). There are 17 residues in the CDR3. DNA for the CDR3: TGTGCCAGCAGCTACCCCCAGGTGGACAGGATCTACTATGGCTACACCTTC. Protein product: CASSYPQVDRIYYGYTF.

This clonotype was seen repeatedly, ten times or more. This chain uses TRBV27 with TRBJ1-6; D unclear. The germline V and J ends were trimmed by 6 bases and 9 bases, with 15 bases remaining between them. The CDR3 has 14 residues. Germline loops: CDR1 MNHEY, CDR2 SMNVEV (reference sequence). The CDR3 sequence: CASRSTGSLSPLHF. The CDR3 coding sequence is TGTGCCAGCAGATCGACGGGAAGCCTTTCACCCCTCCACTTT.

This clonotype was counted many times. The gene calls are TRBV29-1 and TRBJ2-7, with 12 bases matching TRBD2. The trim removed 3 bases at V and 4 bases at J, leaving 7 bases unmatched. CDR3 length equals 15 residues. Germline values: CDR1 SQVTM, CDR2 ANQGSEA. As DNA, the CDR3 is TGCAGCGTTGAGGTGACTAGCGGGGGCGGGTACGAGCAGTACTTC. It translates to CSVEVTSGGGYEQYF.

This clonotype was counted ten times or more. The rearrangement joins TRBV5-1 to TRBJ2-7; D possibly corresponds to TRBD2 (7 bases). The V end was cut by 1 base, the J end by 2 bases, with 10 bases between. This CDR3 has 14 amino acids. Per the germline V gene, CDR1 is SGHRS and CDR2 is YFSETQ. As DNA, the CDR3 is TGCGCCAGCAGCTTGTCCGGGGGGCCCTACGAGCAGTACTTC. Translated, it gives CASSLSGGPYEQYF.

In this sample, this clonotype turned up many times. The chain carries TRBV4-1 and TRBJ2-7; no definite D call. Germline values: CDR1 MGHRA, CDR2 YSYEKL. This CDR3 has 13 amino acids. V lost 3 bases and J lost 5, with 11 bases in between. Here the CDR3 reads CASSHLADNEQYF. CDR3 DNA: TGCGCCAGCAGCCATTTAGCCGACAACGAGCAGTACTTC.

This clonotype occurred a few times. The chain carries TRBV14 and TRBJ2-5; D remains ambiguous. This CDR3 is 14 amino acids long. V was cut by 0 bases and J by 7 bases, with 12 bases left in between. Germline CDR1 and CDR2: SGHDN and FVKESK. The CDR3 reads CASSQDSGVATQYF. CDR3 nucleotide sequence: TGTGCCAGCAGCCAAGATTCAGGTGTGGCGACCCAGTACTTC.

At least ten counts were recorded for this clonotype. This chain connects TRBV7-8 to TRBJ2-7; 10 bases match TRBD1. The CDR3 covers 16 residues. J was trimmed by 3 bases and V by 3 bases; bases with no gene match: 8. Germline V gene lookup returns CDR1 SGHVS and CDR2 FQNEAQ. The CDR3 protein is CASSLGFGQGDYEQYF. For the CDR3, the DNA is TGTGCCAGCAGCTTGGGGTTTGGACAGGGGGACTACGAGCAGTACTTC.

This clonotype was recorded many times. The rearrangement uses TRBV12-3 or TRBV12-4 and TRBJ2-1, with D possibly matching TRBD2 (6 bases). The CDR3 is made up of 15 amino acids. V was pared by 5 bases and J by 0 bases, with 11 bases between. Written as DNA, the CDR3 is TGTGCCAGCAGTATTGGGGGAGGCTCCTACAATGAGCAGTTCTTC. This encodes CASSIGGGSYNEQFF.